Listed below are T cell receptor beta chains from one sample, sequenced in a study of T cells in Graves' hyperthyroidism and ophthalmopathy. TCRdb reprocessed the multiplex PCR reads with MiXCR, giving one entry per CDR3 protein. The repertoire holds about half a million distinct CDR3 sequences, more than 15% seen once, with around 32% in the top ten. The sequenced sample was blood. The receptors originated from a woman in her twenties or thirties with Graves' ophthalmopathy. CDR3s include the opening cysteine and the closing phenylalanine or tryptophan. D genes are given only for firm matches. Clone size appears in some rows only: once, few, many, or a class for an expanded clone.

j_gene	abundance	v_gene	d_gene	CDR3nt	CDR3aa
TRBJ2-1	.	TRBV6-2/TRBV6-3	TRBD2	TGTGCCAGCAGTTACTCGGGACTAGCGGGAGTCACCTACAATGAGCAGTTCTTC	CASSYSGLAGVTYNEQFF
TRBJ2-5	.	TRBV18	TRBD1	TGTGCCAGCTCACAAGACAGGGTGGCTGGTGAGACCCAGTACTTC	CASSQDRVAGETQYF
TRBJ2-2	few	TRBV4-3	TRBD2	TGCGCCAGCAGCCAAGGACTAGCGGGAGGGCAAACCGGGGAGCTGTTTTTT	CASSQGLAGGQTGELFF
TRBJ1-2	.	TRBV20-1	TRBD1	TGCAGTGCCCCAGGGGGGACCTTC	CSAPGGTF
TRBJ2-1	few	TRBV5-1	TRBD2	TGCGCCAGCAGCTTGGGGACTAGCCCCTCCTACAATGAGCAGTTCTTC	CASSLGTSPSYNEQFF
TRBJ2-3	few	TRBV20-1	.	TGCAGTGCTAGAGCCCCACAGGGTAAAACAGATACGCAGTATTTT	CSARAPQGKTDTQYF
TRBJ2-3	many	TRBV6-1	.	TGTGCCAGCAGACCTGACAGTAGATTCACAGATACGCAGTATTTT	CASRPDSRFTDTQYF
TRBJ2-1	.	TRBV19	TRBD1	TGTGCCAGTAATACAGGGGTCTCAGGGTCCTACAATGAGCAGTTCTTC	CASNTGVSGSYNEQFF
TRBJ2-7	many	TRBV6-2/TRBV6-3	TRBD1	TGTGCCAGCAGCCCGCCCCGGACAGGTATCTCCGAGCAGTACTTC	CASSPPRTGISEQYF
TRBJ2-7	few	TRBV19	TRBD2	TGTGCCAGTAGTCCACAGGACCGCTGGACTAGCGGGCTTTACGAGCAGTACTTC	CASSPQDRWTSGLYEQYF
TRBJ2-7	many	TRBV5-1	TRBD2	TGCGCCAGCAGCTTGGCCGGGACGGGGGGCGAGCAGTACTTC	CASSLAGTGGEQYF
TRBJ1-6	.	TRBV7-2	TRBD1	TGTGCCAGCAGCTCGCTCAGGGGGCGGTCACCCCTCCACTTT	CASSSLRGRSPLHF
TRBJ2-2	many	TRBV28	.	TGTGCCAGCACCCCGGACAGCTATTACACCGGGGAGCTGTTTTTT	CASTPDSYYTGELFF
TRBJ2-7	many	TRBV18	.	TGTGCCAGCTCACCAAGGATAGTGCCGTGGCAGTACTTC	CASSPRIVPWQYF
TRBJ2-3	.	TRBV29-1	.	TGCAGCGTTGGGGAGGATCCAGATACGCAGTATTTT	CSVGEDPDTQYF
TRBJ2-1	.	TRBV29-1	.	TGCAGCGTCAGCCAAAGGGGGTCCTACAATGAGCAGTTCTTC	CSVSQRGSYNEQFF
TRBJ2-5	.	TRBV4-3	.	TGCGCCAGCAGCCAAACCCAGTGGGGGCAAGAGACCCAGTACTTC	CASSQTQWGQETQYF
TRBJ1-2	many	TRBV28	.	TGTGCCAGCAGTTTATTTTCTTGGGTAATTGGCTCGGATGGCTACACCTTC	CASSLFSWVIGSDGYTF
TRBJ2-7	.	TRBV14	TRBD1	TGTGCCAGCAGCCAAGATCTTACAGGGGACCACGAGCAGTACTTC	CASSQDLTGDHEQYF
TRBJ1-1	few	TRBV5-1	TRBD1	TGCGCCAGCAGCCCGCGGACAGGGAAAACTGAAGCTTTCTTT	CASSPRTGKTEAFF
TRBJ2-5	many	TRBV11-3	.	TGTGCCAGCGCCAACCTCGAGGAAGAGACCCAGTACTTC	CASANLEEETQYF
TRBJ2-7	many	TRBV28	.	TGTGCCAGCAGTTACGAGCAGTACTTC	CASSYEQYF
TRBJ2-7	few	TRBV9	TRBD2	TGTGCCAGCAGCGTAGGTACTAGCGGGAGAAACGAGCAGTACTTC	CASSVGTSGRNEQYF
TRBJ2-1	many	TRBV5-1	TRBD2	TGCGCCAGCAGCTTACCAGCGGGAGTGGGCAATGAGCAGTTCTTC	CASSLPAGVGNEQFF
TRBJ1-1	many	TRBV30	.	TGTGCCTGGAGTGTACTAGCTAACAGTGAAGCTTTCTTT	CAWSVLANSEAFF
TRBJ1-1	many	TRBV2	.	TGTGCCAGCAGGGGGACCATGTTTCCTTTCTTT	CASRGTMFPFF
TRBJ2-5	few	TRBV5-6	TRBD2	TGTGCCAGCGTTAGACTAGCGGCATTTCAAGAGACCCAGTACTTC	CASVRLAAFQETQYF
TRBJ1-1	many	TRBV29-1	.	TGCAGCGTTGGACCCGGGATCCGGACGGACACTGAAGCTTTCTTT	CSVGPGIRTDTEAFF
TRBJ2-4	.	TRBV12-3/TRBV12-4	.	TGTGCCATCACGAGGTTAGCCAAAAACATTCAGTACTTC	CAITRLAKNIQYF
TRBJ1-2	.	TRBV4-3	.	TGCGCCAGCAGCCAAGATCAGGGAAGGTTGGGCTATGGCTACACCTTC	CASSQDQGRLGYGYTF
TRBJ2-7	.	TRBV27	TRBD2	TGTGCCAGCTGGGGACTAGCGGGCCCTTACGAGCAGTACTTC	CASWGLAGPYEQYF
TRBJ2-1	.	TRBV14	TRBD2	TGTGCCAGCAGCCAAGAGGGGCAGCGGGGTGGGCAGTTCTTC	CASSQEGQRGGQFF
TRBJ2-7	.	TRBV10-3	TRBD1	TGTGCCATCAGCGACTTCGACAGGGGCTCTCGGGAGCAGTACTTC	CAISDFDRGSREQYF
TRBJ2-2	many	TRBV6-1	.	TGTGCCAGCAGTTGGAGGAGTGGGGCCGGGGAGCTGTTTTTT	CASSWRSGAGELFF
TRBJ2-7	.	TRBV5-5	.	TGTGCCAGCAGCATCTCAGGGGGGTTCTACGAGCAGTACTTC	CASSISGGFYEQYF
TRBJ1-2	.	TRBV19	.	TGTGCCAGTAGTGGACCCCCCTCAGAGGCAGGCTACACCTTC	CASSGPPSEAGYTF
TRBJ2-1	many	TRBV6-5	TRBD2	TGTGCCAGCAGTTACTCGAACAGCGGGGAAGGAGAGCAGTTCTTC	CASSYSNSGEGEQFF
TRBJ2-5	.	TRBV6-2/TRBV6-3	TRBD2	TGTGCCAGCAGTTACTACGGGAGGGCCCGAGAGACCCAATACTTC	CASSYYGRARETQYF
TRBJ2-3	many	TRBV11-3	TRBD2	TGTGCCAGCAGCTCCGGACTAGCGGGAGGGCCGATGGATACGCAGTATTTT	CASSSGLAGGPMDTQYF
TRBJ2-3	.	TRBV11-2	.	TGTGCCAGCAGTCGAAATGCGGCAGAAACAGATACGCAGTATTTT	CASSRNAAETDTQYF
TRBJ2-5	.	TRBV15	.	TGTGCCACCAGCTCTGCCGGGCGGACCCAGTACTTC	CATSSAGRTQYF
TRBJ1-1	many	TRBV30	.	TGTGCCTGCGCTCATTCAGGGGACACTGAAGCTTTCTTT	CACAHSGDTEAFF
TRBJ2-7	few	TRBV20-1	.	TGCAGTGCTAGAGATCGGGACTTGACCTACGAGCAGTACTTC	CSARDRDLTYEQYF
TRBJ2-5	few	TRBV14	.	TGTGCCAGCAGCCAAGATTGGGCCCAAGAGACCCAGTACTTC	CASSQDWAQETQYF
TRBJ2-1	many	TRBV11-1	TRBD2	TGTGCCAGCAGCATCGGGACTAGTTCCTTCTCGTTCTTC	CASSIGTSSFSFF
TRBJ2-1	many	TRBV20-1	TRBD2	TGCAGTGCTAGACCATCGGATATTAGCGGGTTTGACAATGAGCAGTTCTTC	CSARPSDISGFDNEQFF
TRBJ2-1	.	TRBV28	TRBD2	TGTGCCAGCAGTTTATGGACTAGCGGGTCCTACAATGAGCAGTTCTTC	CASSLWTSGSYNEQFF
TRBJ1-1	.	TRBV6-1	.	TGTGCCAGCAGTCGCCCATGGCCGCTGAACACTGAAGCTTTCTTT	CASSRPWPLNTEAFF
TRBJ2-3	many	TRBV27	.	TGTGCCAGCAGTTTATCTCGGGGGACGTTGGGCACAGATACGCAGTATTTT	CASSLSRGTLGTDTQYF